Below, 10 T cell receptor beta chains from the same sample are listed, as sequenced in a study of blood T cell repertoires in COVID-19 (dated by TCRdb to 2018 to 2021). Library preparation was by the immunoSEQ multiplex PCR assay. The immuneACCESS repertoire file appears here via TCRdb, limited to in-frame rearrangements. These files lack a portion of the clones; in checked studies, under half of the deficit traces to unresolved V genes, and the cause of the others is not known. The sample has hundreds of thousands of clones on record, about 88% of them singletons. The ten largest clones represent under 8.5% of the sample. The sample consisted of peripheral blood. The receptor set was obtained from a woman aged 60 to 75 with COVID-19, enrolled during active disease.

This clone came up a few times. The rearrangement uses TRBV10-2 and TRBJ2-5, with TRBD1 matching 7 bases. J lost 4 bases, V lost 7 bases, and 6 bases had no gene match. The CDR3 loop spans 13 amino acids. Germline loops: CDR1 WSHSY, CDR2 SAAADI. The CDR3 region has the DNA TGCGCCAGCACTACGACAGGGCGAGAGACCCAGTACTTC. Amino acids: CASTTTGRETQYF.

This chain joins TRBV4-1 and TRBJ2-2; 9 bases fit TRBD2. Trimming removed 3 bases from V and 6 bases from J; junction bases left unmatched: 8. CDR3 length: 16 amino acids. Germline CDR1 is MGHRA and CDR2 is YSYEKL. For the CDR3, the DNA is TGCGCCAGCAGCCAGGGGACTAGCAAGGGCGCCGGGGAGCTGTTTTTT. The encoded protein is CASSQGTSKGAGELFF.

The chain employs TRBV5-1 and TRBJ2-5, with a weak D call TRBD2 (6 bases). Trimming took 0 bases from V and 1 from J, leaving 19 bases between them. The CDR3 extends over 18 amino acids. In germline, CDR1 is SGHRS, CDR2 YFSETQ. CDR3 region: CASSLGAAGSVLQETQYF. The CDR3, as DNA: TGCGCCAGCAGCTTGGGGGCCGCGGGGAGCGTGCTCCAAGAGACCCAGTACTTC.

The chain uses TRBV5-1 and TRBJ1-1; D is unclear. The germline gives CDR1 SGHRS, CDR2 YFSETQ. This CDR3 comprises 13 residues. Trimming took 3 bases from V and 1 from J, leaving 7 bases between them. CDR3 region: CASSWEGNTEAFF. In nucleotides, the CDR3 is TGCGCCAGCAGCTGGGAGGGGAACACTGAAGCTTTCTTT. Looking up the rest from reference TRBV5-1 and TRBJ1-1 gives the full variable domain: KAGVTQTPRYLIKTRGQQVTLSCSPISGHRSVSWYQQTPGQGLQFLFEYFSETQRNKGNFPGRFSGRQFSNSRSEMNVSTLELGDSALYLCASSWEGNTEAFFGQGTRLTVV.

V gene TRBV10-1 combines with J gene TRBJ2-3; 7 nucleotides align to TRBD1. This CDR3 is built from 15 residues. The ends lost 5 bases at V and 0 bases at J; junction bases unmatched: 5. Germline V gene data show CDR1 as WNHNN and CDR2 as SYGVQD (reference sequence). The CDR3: CASSPGTASTDTQYF. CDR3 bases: TGCGCCAGCAGTCCCGGGACAGCCAGCACAGATACGCAGTATTTT.

CDR3 DNA: TGCGCCAGCAGCCAAGATAAGTGGGGGCGAGGTGACACAGATACGCAGTATTTT. Translating it yields CASSQDKWGRGDTDTQYF. The chain recombines TRBV4-3 with TRBJ2-3; tentative D call: TRBD1 (6 bases). This CDR3 is 18 amino acids long. CDR1 and CDR2 (germline): LGHNA, YSLEER. V was pared by 0 bases and J by 2 bases, with 18 bases between.

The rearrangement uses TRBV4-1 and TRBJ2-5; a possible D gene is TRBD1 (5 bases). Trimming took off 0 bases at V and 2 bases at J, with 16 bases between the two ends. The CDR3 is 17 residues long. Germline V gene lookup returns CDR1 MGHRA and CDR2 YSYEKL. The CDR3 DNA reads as TGCGCCAGCAGCCAAGAGATGAAGGCGGCAGGGCAAGAGACCCAGTACTTC. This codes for CASSQEMKAAGQETQYF.

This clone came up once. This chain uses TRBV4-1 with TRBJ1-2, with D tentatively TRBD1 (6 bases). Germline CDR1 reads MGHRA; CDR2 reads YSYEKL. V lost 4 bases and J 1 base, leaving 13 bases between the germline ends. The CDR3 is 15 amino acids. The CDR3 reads CASSPDRSINYGYTF. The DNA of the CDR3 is TGCGCCAGCAGCCCCGACAGGTCCATTAACTATGGCTACACCTTC.

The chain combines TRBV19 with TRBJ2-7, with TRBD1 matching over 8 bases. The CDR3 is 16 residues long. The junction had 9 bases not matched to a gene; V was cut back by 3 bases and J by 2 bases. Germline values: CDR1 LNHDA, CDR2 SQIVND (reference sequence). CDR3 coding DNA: TGTGCCAGTAGTATTCCTTCGCGGACAGGGACCTACGAGCAGTACTTC. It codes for CASSIPSRTGTYEQYF.

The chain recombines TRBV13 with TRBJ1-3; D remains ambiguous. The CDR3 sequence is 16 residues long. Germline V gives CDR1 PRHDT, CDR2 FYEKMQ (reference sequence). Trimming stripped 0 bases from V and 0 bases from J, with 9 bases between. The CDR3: CASSLGQTYSGNTIYF. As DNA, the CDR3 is TGTGCCAGCAGCTTAGGACAGACGTACTCTGGAAACACCATATATTTT. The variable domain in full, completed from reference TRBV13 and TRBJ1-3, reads AAGVIQSPRHLIKEKRETATLKCYPIPRHDTVYWYQQGPGQDPQFLISFYEKMQSDKGSIPDRFSAQQFSDYHSELNMSSLELGDSALYFCASSLGQTYSGNTIYFGEGSWLTVV.